Following are 16 T cell receptor beta chains from one sample sequenced in a study of molecular identifiers for immune sequencing clone quantification. TCRdb redid the calling of the PCR reads with MiXCR, one entry per CDR3 protein. The repertoire holds more than 300,000 distinct CDR3 sequences, with about 20% as singletons. Source material: naive CD8+ T cells from blood, with Jurkat cell RNA spiked in. The sample's subset: FACS-sorted CD8+CD4-CCR7+CD45RA+ naive T cells. These receptors were obtained from a human donor in good health. Some libraries in this study had Jurkat cell RNA spiked in.

In this sample, this clonotype turned up many times. This sequence joins TRBV7-8 and TRBJ1-1; D gene uncertain. From germline, CDR1 is SGHVS and CDR2 FQNEAQ. V shed 1 base and J shed 4 bases, with 10 bases lying between them. The CDR3 consists of 14 residues. The CDR3 DNA follows: TGTGCCAGCAGCTTAGGATTTCTGAGCACTGAAGCTTTCTTT. Amino acids: CASSLGFLSTEAFF.

This clonotype was seen many times. CDR3 nucleotides: TGCGCCAGCAGCCAAGGATTCCAGACTACGGGGGTGCAGTACTTC. As protein: CASSQGFQTTGVQYF. The chain links TRBV4-3 to TRBJ2-7, with D tentatively TRBD2 (6 bases). The CDR3 length is 15 residues. The V end lost 1 base, the J end lost 9 bases, and 19 bases lay between the germline ends. Germline V gene sequence: CDR1 LGHNA, CDR2 YSLEER.

In this sample, this clonotype turned up many times. V is TRBV12-3 or TRBV12-4 and J is TRBJ1-2, with a tentative D call TRBD1 (6 bases). The V gene lost 5 bases and the J gene lost 7 bases, with 14 bases spanning the gap. The CDR3 runs 13 residues. The CDR3 is CASSPSWGRGYTF. The CDR3 coding sequence is TGTGCCAGCAGTCCCTCCTGGGGGCGTGGCTACACCTTC.

V and J are TRBV3-1 and TRBJ2-5; D call uncertain. The CDR3 spans 14 residues. Germline-derived CDR1 and CDR2 are LGHDT and YNNKEL (reference sequence). The V gene lost 1 base and the J gene lost 0 bases, with 6 bases spanning the gap. The chain's CDR3 is CASSQGLYQETQYF. The CDR3 nucleotides read TGTGCCAGCAGCCAAGGACTGTACCAAGAGACCCAGTACTTC.

Details on this clonotype: In this CDR3 the conserved last residue, phenylalanine or tryptophan, is missing, so a read error is likely. The chain uses TRBV7-9 and TRBJ2-1, with D perhaps TRBD1 (5 bases). The V end lost 4 bases, the J end lost 5 bases, and 9 bases lay between the germline ends. The CDR3 sequence is 13 residues long. Germline V gives CDR1 SEHNR, CDR2 FQNEAQ (reference sequence). Here the CDR3 DNA reads TGTGCCAGCAGCTCGAGCAGGGACAATGAGCAGTTCCTC. Translated: CASSSSRDNEQFL.

This clonotype was counted many times. The V gene is TRBV5-8, the J gene TRBJ2-4; D is unresolved. Germline-derived CDR1 and CDR2 are SGHTS and YDEGEE. The V end was cut by 3 bases, the J end by 2 bases, with 12 bases between. This CDR3 has 15 amino acids. The CDR3 here is CASSYTRPTKNIQYF. The CDR3 DNA is TGTGCCAGCAGCTATACTCGGCCGACCAAAAACATTCAGTACTTC. Looking up the rest from reference TRBV5-8 and TRBJ2-4 gives the full variable domain: EAGVTQSPTHLIKTRGQQATLRCSPISGHTSVYWYQQALGLGLQFLLWYDEGEERNRGNFPPRFSGRQFPNYSSELNVNALELEDSALYLCASSYTRPTKNIQYFGAGTRLSVL.

A remark on this clonotype: This could be a read error, since a much larger clone is one nucleotide away. This rearrangement joins TRBV7-8 to TRBJ1-1; unclear D gene. Trimming took 1 base from V and 11 from J, leaving 8 bases between them. CDR1 and CDR2 from the germline V gene are SGHVS and FQNEAQ. The CDR3 length is 11 residues. CDR3 nucleotides: TGTGCCAGCAGCTTAGGGTGCTGGGCTTTCTTT. Protein: CASSLGCWAFF. Supplemented by reference TRBV7-8 and TRBJ1-1, the full variable domain reads GAGVSQSPRYKVAKRGQDVALRCDPISGHVSLFWYQQALGQGPEFLTYFQNEAQLDKSGLPSDRFFAERPEGSVSTLKIQRTQQEDSAVYLCASSLGCWAFFGQGTRLTVV.

Regarding this clonotype: This could be a read error, since a much larger clone is one nucleotide away. The chain employs TRBV27 and TRBJ2-7; D gene uncertain. The CDR3 covers 17 residues. Trimming pared 2 bases from V and 3 bases from J, leaving 20 bases between. Per germline, CDR1 MNHEY and CDR2 SMNVEV (reference sequence). The DNA for the CDR3 is TGTGCCAGCAGTTTAACGAGGTTATCCACTGACCTCTACGAGCAGTACTTC. Amino acids: CASSLTRLSTDLYEQYF.

This sequence joins TRBV9 and TRBJ2-1, with D perhaps matching TRBD2 (7 bases). V was pared by 2 bases and J by 5 bases, with 14 bases between. CDR1 and CDR2 from the germline V gene are SGDLS and YYNGEE. The CDR3 covers 15 residues. The CDR3: CASSVGRGANNEQFF. As DNA, the CDR3 is TGTGCCAGCAGCGTTGGACGGGGGGCTAACAATGAGCAGTTCTTC.

This clonotype was seen many times. The V and J genes are TRBV7-9 and TRBJ2-3; maybe TRBD1 (6 bases). Germline loops: CDR1 SEHNR, CDR2 FQNEAQ (reference sequence). The germline V and J ends were trimmed by 5 bases and 0 bases, with 12 bases remaining between them. This CDR3 is 15 amino acids long. CDR3 coding DNA: TGTGCCAGCAGCCCTAACAGGGCTAGCACAGATACGCAGTATTTT. Translating gives CASSPNRASTDTQYF. Based on the CDR3 plus reference TRBV7-9 and TRBJ2-3, the full variable domain is DTGVSQNPRHKITKRGQNVTFRCDPISEHNRLYWYRQTLGQGPEFLTYFQNEAQLEKSRLLSDRFSAERPKGSFSTLEIQRTEQGDSAMYLCASSPNRASTDTQYFGPGTRLTVL.

This rearrangement joins TRBV3-1 to TRBJ2-3, with 8 bases identical to TRBD2. V lost 6 bases to trimming and J lost 3 bases; unmatched junction nucleotides: 8. CDR1 is LGHDT and CDR2 is YNNKEL in the germline V gene (reference sequence). The CDR3 has 15 residues. The CDR3 loop reads CASRQISGTTDTQYF. DNA for the CDR3: TGTGCCAGCAGGCAAATTAGCGGGACGACAGATACGCAGTATTTT.

This clonotype was seen ten or more times. The V gene is TRBV20-1, the J gene TRBJ2-5; D assignment may be TRBD1 or TRBD2 (6 bases each). CDR3 length: 15 amino acids. Germline CDR1 and CDR2: DFQATT and SNEGSKA (reference sequence). V was shortened by 6 bases and J by 0 bases, with 17 bases between the two germline ends. The CDR3 reads CSASTGGHHQETQYF. As DNA, the CDR3 is TGCAGTGCATCCACCGGGGGCCACCACCAAGAGACCCAGTACTTC.

This clonotype was recorded at least ten times. The chain is built from TRBV29-1 and TRBJ2-6; either TRBD1 or TRBD2 may fit D (5 bases each). This CDR3 comprises 14 residues. Germline CDR1 and CDR2: SQVTM and ANQGSEA. The V gene lost 3 bases and the J gene lost 4 bases, with 10 bases spanning the gap. The CDR3 nucleotides read TGCAGCGTTGACGAGGGGCACGGGGCCAACGTCCTGACTTTC. It codes for CSVDEGHGANVLTF.

In the case of this clonotype: This clone may be a read error of a much larger clone one base away. The chain joins TRBV6-5 to TRBJ2-5; 11 nucleotides line up with TRBD2. CDR1 is MNHEY, CDR2 SVGAGI, per germline. The CDR3 contains 15 residues. CDR3 protein: CAGRPGTSGQETQYF. As DNA, the CDR3 is TGTGCCGGCAGGCCCGGGACTAGCGGTCAAGAGACCCAGTACTTC.

Details on this clonotype: A much larger clone sits a single nucleotide away, making a read error possible. The V call is TRBV18, the J call TRBJ2-2; 8 bases line up with TRBD1. The germline gives CDR1 KGHSH, CDR2 LQKENI. The CDR3 consists of 16 residues. The trim removed 4 bases at V and 6 bases at J, leaving 10 bases unmatched. CDR3 residues: CASSRRDRYFAGELFF. The CDR3 DNA follows: TGTGCCAGCTCACGACGGGACAGGTATTTCGCCGGGGAGCTGTTTTTT.

This clonotype was seen a handful of times. This clone may be a read error of a much larger clone one base away. No conserved phenylalanine or tryptophan is present at the end of the CDR3, so a read error is the likely explanation. This chain connects TRBV5-4 to TRBJ2-7, with TRBD2 identical over 8 bases. Germline CDR1 is SGHNT and CDR2 is YYREEE (reference sequence). Unmatched junction bases numbered 2, after V lost 4 bases and J lost 2 bases. The CDR3 is 13 residues long. The CDR3 nucleotides read TGTGCCAGCAGCCTGACTAGCGCCTACGAGCAGTACTCC. This codes for CASSLTSAYEQYS.